This T cell receptor beta chain was retrieved from a study of blood T cell repertoires in COVID-19. The CDR3 covers 15 residues. Germline V CDR1 and CDR2: MGHRA, YSYEKL. V shed 3 bases, J shed 7 bases, and the junction held 7 bases outside the gene matches. Repertoires were generated with immunoSEQ multiplex PCR, while TCRdb's copy carries only in-frame clones and drops some. The sample carries about 180,000 clones, more than 75% recorded once. Sequenced sample: peripheral blood. The chain has TRBV4-1 and TRBJ1-2; 11 bases are shared with TRBD1. The TCR sequence derives from a man aged 40-49 years with active or convalescent COVID-19. CDR3 in DNA: TGCGCCAGCAGCCACCCGGACAGGGGGCTGATTGGCTACACCTTC. Protein sequence: CASSHPDRGLIGYTF.